This T cell receptor beta chain stems from a study of identical twins. Study-wide findings and caveats: The study found weaker excess twin sharing in beta out-of-frame sequences.

This clonotype was counted only a few times. Its cognate antigen is unknown. The CDR3 is made up of 13 amino acids. With 6 bases removed from V and 8 bases from J, the gap between germline ends came to 14 bases. Germline V gives CDR1 LNHDA, CDR2 SQIVND (reference sequence). Using its own MiXCR run on the 5' RACE reads, TCRdb lists one record per CDR3 protein. This table has about 470,000 distinct CDR3 sequences, 20% to 30% appearing once. This same sample was also taken into another study, of T cells expressing NK-cell markers. Per that paper: Repertoires of TCR beta were obtained from T cells sorted as CD3+CD56+NKG2C+, CD3+CD56+NKG2C- and CD3+CD56-NKG2C+. T cells sorted in several experiments were restricted to alpha-beta TCR T cells by an anti-gamma-delta TCR antibody.

The receptor was derived from a woman aged 18-30 years in good health. The sample comprised CD4+ T cells sorted from blood. This chain joins TRBV19 and TRBJ2-1, with D maybe TRBD2 (5 bases). The CDR3 bases are TGTGCCAGTAGCCCGGGGAGTCGACATGAGCAGTTCTTC. This translates into CASSPGSRHEQFF.